A single sample gave rise to the 27 T cell receptor beta chains below, sequenced in a study. Assay used: immunoSEQ multiplex PCR; TCRdb lists only in-frame clones, some missing. This sample carries 45,000 to 55,000 clones, approximately 93% of them seen once, and the ten largest clones take about 10%. The sequencing input was PBMCs. Source of these receptors: a man between 40 and 49 years old with rheumatoid arthritis.

This chain joins TRBV6-6 and TRBJ2-7; TRBD2 matches 9 bases. The germline V gene encodes CDR1 MNHNY and CDR2 SVGAGI (reference sequence). V was clipped by 1 base and J by 5 bases; unmatched bases: 6. The CDR3 contains 15 residues. The CDR3 coding sequence is TGTGCCAGCAGTTACTTCGGGACTAGCATCGACGAGCAGTACTTC. This encodes CASSYFGTSIDEQYF.

This rearrangement joins TRBV3-1 (or the pseudogene TRBV3-2) to TRBJ2-2; D uncertain. Germline V gene sequence: CDR1 LGHDT, CDR2 YNNKEL (reference sequence). This CDR3 contains 16 residues. V lost 1 base and J 7 bases, leaving 16 bases between the germline ends. The CDR3, as DNA: TGTGCCAGCAGCCAAGGCCAGTCCACCGCCAGCGGGGAGCTGTTTTTT. Amino acid sequence: CASSQGQSTASGELFF.

The rearrangement joins TRBV15 to TRBJ1-5; D may be TRBD1 (5 bases). This CDR3 contains 18 residues. Trimming stripped 8 bases from V and 0 bases from J, with 23 bases between. Per the germline V gene, CDR1 is LNHNV and CDR2 is YYDKDF (reference sequence). CDR3 nucleotide sequence: TGTGCCACCCGCTTGCTGATCCAGGGAGGGGATAGCAATCAGCCCCAGCATTTT. Translating gives CATRLLIQGGDSNQPQHF.

In its sample, this clone was seen a few times. The rearrangement joins TRBV27 to TRBJ2-1, with a possible D match to TRBD1 (6 bases). The V gene lost 8 bases and the J gene lost 3 bases, with 14 bases spanning the gap. This CDR3 is 14 amino acids long. The germline CDR1 and CDR2 sequences are MNHEY and SMNVEV (reference sequence). The CDR3 DNA is TGTGCCAGCCAGTTGACAGGCGACTACAATGAGCAGTTCTTC. Translating it yields CASQLTGDYNEQFF.

The chain links TRBV4-3 to TRBJ2-3; 7 bases match TRBD1. Unmatched junction bases numbered 2, after V lost 1 base and J lost 1 base. This CDR3 region has 15 residues. Per the germline V gene, CDR1 is LGHNA and CDR2 is YSLEER. The CDR3 coding sequence is TGCGCCAGCAGCCAAGGTGGGACAGGCACAGATACGCAGTATTTT. This gives the protein CASSQGGTGTDTQYF.

V usage is TRBV21-1 and J usage is TRBJ2-3. TRBV21-1 is given as a pseudogene. The CDR3 is 16 amino acids. The CDR3 coding sequence is TGTGCCAGCAGCTCCTGGAGGGACATTTGCACAGATACGCAGTATTTT. As protein: CASSSWRDICTDTQYF.

This clone was picked up a small number of times. The CDR3 region has the DNA TGTGCCAGCAGGATAGCGGGATCCTACGAGCAGTACTTC. Protein sequence: CASRIAGSYEQYF. V is TRBV6-5 and J is TRBJ2-7, with 8 nucleotides matching TRBD2. Germline assignment: CDR1 MNHEY and CDR2 SVGAGI. The V segment lost 6 bases and the J segment 1 base; nucleotides outside the gene matches: 2. This CDR3 contains 13 residues.

The chain carries TRBV5-8 and TRBJ2-7; 11 nucleotides match TRBD1. V was clipped by 4 bases and J by 2 bases; unmatched bases: 8. The CDR3 consists of 16 residues. The germline gives CDR1 SGHTS, CDR2 YDEGEE. The CDR3 here is CASSPSPGQGAYEQYF. The DNA of the CDR3 is TGTGCCAGCAGCCCCAGCCCGGGACAGGGGGCCTACGAGCAGTACTTC.

The CDR3 here is CASSLARTSGGANNEQFF. The CDR3 DNA reads TGTGCCAGCAGCTTAGCCAGGACTAGCGGGGGGGCCAACAATGAGCAGTTCTTC. This chain joins TRBV11-2 and TRBJ2-1, with 15 bases aligning to TRBD2. V gave up 1 base and J gave up 5 bases; unmatched junction bases: 6. In germline, CDR1 is SGHAT, CDR2 FQNNGV. This CDR3 has 18 amino acids.

V and J are TRBV6-1 and TRBJ1-2, with D perhaps matching TRBD1 (5 bases). V shed 1 base and J shed 7 bases, with 16 bases lying between them. Per germline, CDR1 MNHNS and CDR2 SASEGT. The CDR3 covers 15 residues. This chain's CDR3 is CASSEVGGRGGGYTF. The CDR3 DNA is TGTGCCAGCAGTGAAGTAGGAGGCCGGGGCGGTGGCTACACCTTC.

This chain links TRBV18 with TRBJ1-6; 7 bases fit TRBD1. Looked up from germline, CDR1 is KGHSH and CDR2 is LQKENI. Germline trimming cut 2 bases from V and 0 bases from J; bases unmatched to any gene: 7. This CDR3 has 18 amino acids. This CDR3 reads CASSPWDSLSSYNSPLHF. The CDR3 coding sequence is TGTGCCAGCTCACCATGGGACAGTCTAAGCTCCTATAATTCACCCCTCCACTTT.

This chain connects TRBV9 to TRBJ2-2; the D is unclear. Germline lookup yields CDR1 SGDLS and CDR2 YYNGEE. The length of the CDR3 is 15 residues. V was clipped by 0 bases and J by 1 base, with 7 bases between them. The CDR3 is CASSVVAGNTGELFF. The DNA of the CDR3 is TGTGCCAGCAGCGTAGTGGCCGGGAACACCGGGGAGCTGTTTTTT.

This clone turned up a few times. This chain joins TRBV18 and TRBJ1-1; D unresolved. Per the germline V gene, CDR1 is KGHSH and CDR2 is LQKENI. V was shortened by 3 bases and J by 3 bases, with 8 bases between the two germline ends. The CDR3 covers 13 residues. CDR3 sequence: CASSPRPDTEAFF. CDR3 coding DNA: TGTGCCAGCTCACCCCGACCCGACACTGAAGCTTTCTTT. The whole variable domain, filled in from reference TRBV18 and TRBJ1-1, reads NAGVMQNPRHLVRRRGQEARLRCSPMKGHSHVYWYRQLPEEGLKFMVYLQKENIIDESGMPKERFSAEFPKEGPSILRIQQVVRGDSAAYFCASSPRPDTEAFFGQGTRLTVV.

This chain connects TRBV27 to TRBJ1-1; 7 bases map to TRBD1. The J segment lost 0 bases and the V segment lost 6 bases, leaving 10 bases of the junction unmatched. The CDR3 runs 16 residues. CDR1 MNHEY and CDR2 SMNVEV come from the germline V gene (reference sequence). CDR3 bases: TGTGCCAGCAGACGGGACAGTTCACCTATGAACACTGAAGCTTTCTTT. Protein: CASRRDSSPMNTEAFF.

V gene TRBV27 combines with J gene TRBJ2-7, with 11 nucleotides matching TRBD1. With 4 bases clipped from V and 6 bases from J, the junction kept 11 bases outside the gene matches. Per the germline V gene, CDR1 is MNHEY and CDR2 is SMNVEV (reference sequence). The CDR3 length is 16 residues. The CDR3 protein is CASSSPGTGGFLEQYF. For the CDR3, the DNA is TGTGCCAGCAGTTCCCCCGGGACAGGGGGATTCCTCGAGCAGTACTTC.

The rearrangement joins TRBV19 to TRBJ2-3; 9 bases fit TRBD2. After removal of 7 bases from V and 4 bases from J, the junction contained 6 bases not matched to a gene. This CDR3 spans 14 amino acids. CDR1 is LNHDA, CDR2 SQIVND, per germline (reference sequence). The CDR3 loop is CASTAGGPPDTQYF. CDR3 sequence (DNA): TGTGCCAGTACGGCGGGGGGGCCCCCAGATACGCAGTATTTT.

The rearrangement uses TRBV5-1 and TRBJ2-6, with TRBD1 matching over 10 bases. The CDR3 extends over 16 amino acids. J lost 3 bases, V lost 5 bases, and 5 bases had no gene match. The V gene's germline CDR1 is SGHRS and CDR2 YFSETQ. CDR3 protein: CASRGTGEGGANVLTF. The CDR3 bases are TGCGCCAGCAGGGGGACAGGGGAAGGTGGGGCCAACGTCCTGACTTTC. The entire variable domain, with the rest obtained from reference TRBV5-1 and TRBJ2-6, is as follows: KAGVTQTPRYLIKTRGQQVTLSCSPISGHRSVSWYQQTPGQGLQFLFEYFSETQRNKGNFPGRFSGRQFSNSRSEMNVSTLELGDSALYLCASRGTGEGGANVLTFGAGSRLTVL.

The rearrangement links TRBV5-4 to TRBJ1-4; TRBD1 is a possible D gene (5 bases). In germline, CDR1 is SGHNT, CDR2 YYREEE (reference sequence). The germline V and J ends were trimmed by 0 bases and 8 bases, with 14 bases remaining between them. This CDR3 has 15 residues. The CDR3 reads CASSLGGDGGEKLFF. In DNA form, the CDR3 reads TGTGCCAGCAGCTTGGGGGGCGACGGAGGAGAAAAACTGTTTTTT.

The genes are TRBV4-2 and TRBJ1-1; 9 bases align to TRBD1. The J segment lost 7 bases and the V segment lost 3 bases, leaving 6 bases of the junction unmatched. CDR3 length: 14 residues. From germline, CDR1 is LGHNA and CDR2 YNFKEQ. CDR3 sequence reads: CASSHLTGGDEAFF. The CDR3 DNA follows: TGTGCCAGCAGCCACCTGACAGGGGGGGATGAAGCTTTCTTT.

This sequence joins TRBV29-1 and TRBJ2-7; a possible D gene is TRBD2 (6 bases). The CDR3 covers 13 residues. V lost 4 bases and J lost 3, with 13 bases in between. The germline gives CDR1 SQVTM, CDR2 ANQGSEA. CDR3 loop: CSVVGGTYYEQYF. The CDR3 bases are TGCAGCGTTGTGGGGGGAACCTACTACGAGCAGTACTTC.

V gene TRBV7-2 combines with J gene TRBJ1-1, with a tentative D call TRBD1 (6 bases). This CDR3 has 17 residues. V lost 2 bases and J 7 bases, leaving 23 bases between the germline ends. In germline, CDR1 is SGHTA, CDR2 FQGNSA. Written as DNA, the CDR3 is TGTGCCAGCAGCTTAATGCAGGGGCGCAGATATTCGAGTGAAGCTTTCTTT. This gives the protein CASSLMQGRRYSSEAFF.

This sequence joins TRBV15 and TRBJ2-1; the D is unclear. Germline-derived CDR1 and CDR2 are LNHNV and YYDKDF (reference sequence). Trimming removed 4 bases at V and 0 bases at J, with 10 bases between. This CDR3 has 15 amino acids. CDR3 loop: CATSTHAFSYNEQFF. DNA for the CDR3: TGTGCCACCAGCACGCACGCCTTCTCCTACAATGAGCAGTTCTTC. Together with reference TRBV15 and TRBJ2-1, the CDR3 gives the full variable domain: DAMVIQNPRYQVTQFGKPVTLSCSQTLNHNVMYWYQQKSSQAPKLLFHYYDKDFNNEADTPDNFQSRRPNTSFCFLDIRSPGLGDTAMYLCATSTHAFSYNEQFFGPGTRLTVL.

V gene TRBV13 combines with J gene TRBJ2-6, with 7 nucleotides matching TRBD1. The V gene end was trimmed by 0 bases and the J gene end by 0 bases; junction bases not matched to a gene: 2. CDR3 length equals 17 residues. In germline, CDR1 is PRHDT, CDR2 FYEKMQ (reference sequence). The CDR3 reads CASSLGQGSSGANVLTF. DNA for the CDR3: TGTGCCAGCAGCTTAGGACAGGGGAGCTCTGGGGCCAACGTCCTGACTTTC.

This clone was seen a single time. This chain joins TRBV5-4 and TRBJ1-2; D unresolved. This CDR3 is built from 16 residues. Germline CDR1 reads SGHNT; CDR2 reads YYREEE (reference sequence). V lost 4 bases and J 5 bases, leaving 21 bases between the germline ends. The CDR3 sequence is CASSRVDPRSTYGYTF. DNA for the CDR3: TGTGCCAGCAGCCGTGTGGACCCCCGGTCGACATATGGCTACACCTTC. Full variable domain (outside the CDR3, taken from reference TRBV5-4 and TRBJ1-2): ETGVTQSPTHLIKTRGQQVTLRCSSQSGHNTVSWYQQALGQGPQFIFQYYREEENGRGNFPPRFSGLQFPNYSSELNVNALELDDSALYLCASSRVDPRSTYGYTFGSGTRLTVV.

The CDR3 DNA follows: TGTGCCAGCAGGCGCCCCCAGGGGGTTAACTATGGCTACACCTTC. Protein: CASRRPQGVNYGYTF. The rearrangement links TRBV6-5 to TRBJ1-2; 7 bases line up with TRBD1. The CDR3 contains 15 residues. V dropped 6 bases and J dropped 1; count of bases not matched to a gene: 8. Germline V gene data show CDR1 as MNHEY and CDR2 as SVGAGI.

The gene calls are TRBV29-1 and TRBJ1-1; TRBD1 is a possible D gene (5 bases). CDR3 size: 10 residues. The V end lost 3 bases, the J end lost 12 bases, and 11 bases lay between the germline ends. Germline V gene sequence: CDR1 SQVTM, CDR2 ANQGSEA. DNA for the CDR3: TGCAGCGTTGACTCAGGGAGGACTTTCTTT. Amino acid sequence: CSVDSGRTFF.

This clone has just one count. The chain carries TRBV18 and TRBJ2-4, with TRBD1 matching 7 bases. Unmatched junction bases numbered 9, after V lost 0 bases and J lost 7 bases. The CDR3 totals 16 residues. CDR1 is KGHSH, CDR2 LQKENI, per germline. The CDR3 region is CASSPPPLTGFNIQYF. CDR3 DNA: TGTGCCAGCTCACCACCGCCTCTGACAGGGTTCAACATTCAGTACTTC.